Here is one T cell receptor (beta chain) with its context. Assay: immunoSEQ multiplex PCR; the TCRdb copy retains only in-frame clones and omits some. The sample carries about 80,000 clones, roughly 90% recorded once. The data belong to a study of technical replicates of blood from a handful of donors. Germline V gene sequence: CDR1 SGDLS, CDR2 YYNGEE. This CDR3 comprises 15 residues. The junction had 6 bases not matched to a gene; V was cut back by 0 bases and J by 3 bases. Specimen: T cells isolated from PBMCs. V gene TRBV9 combines with J gene TRBJ2-7, with 7 bases lining up with TRBD1. This receptor was identified in a human donor in good health. This CDR3 reads CASSVAGTELYEQYF. CDR3 nucleotides: TGTGCCAGCAGCGTAGCCGGGACAGAGCTCTACGAGCAGTACTTC.